This record concerns one T cell receptor beta chain sequence. Its antigen remains unknown. Trimming shortened V by 4 bases and J by 9 bases, and 12 bases separated the two germline ends. CDR1 and CDR2 from the germline V gene are PRHDT and FYEKMQ (reference sequence). This CDR3 region has 12 residues. The data are from a study of cytomegalovirus exposure and HLA in healthy donors. Points from the study as a whole: Analysis was carried out at a later point, and it linked a missense DCLRE1C variant to TCR beta V- and J-gene trimming. The study recorded more than 150 TCR beta chains that were cytomegalovirus-associated.

Healthy bone marrow donors supplied every sample. Primers: 60 Vbeta forward and 13 Jbeta reverse. The repertoire was sequenced with immunoSEQ multiplex PCR; TCRdb's copy has only in-frame clones and lacks some. The table includes approximately 190,000 clones, around 85% detected once. Sequencing was done on a sample of PBMCs. The chain uses TRBV13 and TRBJ1-1; D is unclear. This receptor was obtained from a middle-aged man in good health and CMV-seropositive. The CDR3 nucleotides read TGTGCCAGCAGCTCGGGTTTTATGAAAGCTTTCTTT. Its translation: CASSSGFMKAFF.